The 15 T cell receptor beta chains below all came from one sample that was sequenced in a study of blood T cell repertoires in COVID-19. Sequenced by immunoSEQ multiplex PCR; TCRdb stores in-frame clones only, minus some. This sample has roughly 150,000 clones, with about nine tenths found just once. The specimen was peripheral blood. All receptors come from a man aged 18 to 30 with COVID-19, enrolled during active disease.

This clone came up once. DNA of the CDR3: TGCGCCAGCAGTGAGGAGGGGGCGGGCACAGATACGCAGTATTTT. It encodes CASSEEGAGTDTQYF. The rearrangement links TRBV10-2 to TRBJ2-3, with TRBD1 matching 7 bases. With 2 bases clipped from V and 1 base from J, the junction kept 3 bases outside the gene matches. The CDR3 runs 15 residues. Germline V gives CDR1 WSHSY, CDR2 SAAADI.

The chain carries TRBV2 and TRBJ2-7; TRBD1 aligns across 11 bases. After removal of 8 bases from V and 0 bases from J, the junction contained 0 bases not matched to a gene. The germline V gene encodes CDR1 SNHLY and CDR2 FYNNEI. The CDR3 contains 13 residues. CDR3 protein: CASGQGASYEQYF. For the CDR3, the DNA is TGTGCCAGCGGACAGGGGGCCTCCTACGAGCAGTACTTC.

The chain joins TRBV28 to TRBJ1-3; D is undetermined. Trimming pared 5 bases from V and 0 bases from J, leaving 8 bases between. The CDR3 totals 14 residues. Germline V gene data show CDR1 as MDHEN and CDR2 as SYDVKM. The CDR3 nucleotides read TGTGCCAGCAGTCGGGATCTCTCTGGAAACACCATATATTTT. It yields the protein CASSRDLSGNTIYF.

The genes are TRBV6-5 and TRBJ1-1; weak D call: TRBD1 (6 bases). Trimming cost V 2 bases and J 1 base, with 11 bases left between them. Per germline, CDR1 MNHEY and CDR2 SVGAGI. CDR3 length: 15 amino acids. The CDR3 nucleotides are TGTGCCAGCAGTTACGAGCCCAGGGGGAACACTGAAGCTTTCTTT. Amino acid sequence: CASSYEPRGNTEAFF.

V usage is TRBV19 and J usage is TRBJ1-2; 11 bases line up with TRBD1. With V trimmed by 5 bases and J by 4 bases, 6 bases remained unmatched. The CDR3 consists of 15 residues. The germline V gene encodes CDR1 LNHDA and CDR2 SQIVND (reference sequence). The CDR3 is CASSPGQGAVYGYTF. The CDR3 coding sequence is TGTGCCAGTAGTCCAGGACAGGGGGCGGTCTATGGCTACACCTTC.

This chain links TRBV5-1 with TRBJ2-1; 7 bases align to TRBD1. The germline CDR1 and CDR2 sequences are SGHRS and YFSETQ. CDR3 length: 15 residues. Trimming took 0 bases from V and 3 from J; bases not matched to a gene: 3. Here the CDR3 DNA reads TGCGCCAGCAGCTTGGGAGGGGGCTTCTACAATGAGCAGTTCTTC. Translating gives CASSLGGGFYNEQFF.

The rearrangement links TRBV5-1 to TRBJ1-2, with TRBD1 matching over 7 bases. The CDR3 has 16 amino acids. Looked up from germline, CDR1 is SGHRS and CDR2 is YFSETQ. The V segment lost 4 bases and the J segment 4 bases; nucleotides outside the gene matches: 13. CDR3 nucleotides: TGCGCCAGCAGCCCCTCACCGGGACAGAAAACCTATGGCTACACCTTC. Protein: CASSPSPGQKTYGYTF.

As for this clone: This CDR3 is also generated by other DNA sequences in the sample. The CDR3 reads CASSEAGGNQPQHF. The CDR3 nucleotides are TGTGCCAGCAGTGAAGCGGGGGGTAATCAGCCCCAGCATTTT. The V call is TRBV25-1, the J call TRBJ1-5, with D maybe TRBD1 (5 bases). The CDR3 sequence is 14 residues long. V lost 2 bases, J lost 4 bases, and 9 bases lay in between. CDR1 MGHDK and CDR2 SYGVNS come from the germline V gene.

In its sample, this clone was seen once. The rearrangement joins TRBV10-3 to TRBJ1-3, with 7 positions matching TRBD1. From germline, CDR1 is ENHRY and CDR2 SYGVKD. The CDR3 is 14 residues long. V dropped 0 bases and J dropped 8; count of bases not matched to a gene: 4. The CDR3 nucleotides read TGTGCCATCAGTGAGTCGACAGGGTGGGACACCATATATTTT. It codes for CAISESTGWDTIYF.

This chain joins TRBV5-4 and TRBJ1-1; D call uncertain. CDR3 length: 12 amino acids. V was pared by 6 bases and J by 2 bases, with 8 bases between. CDR1 SGHNT and CDR2 YYREEE come from the germline V gene (reference sequence). CDR3 DNA sequence: TGTGCCAGCAAGAGGGAAAACACTGAAGCTTTCTTT. Translated: CASKRENTEAFF.

This chain links TRBV12-3 or TRBV12-4 with TRBJ2-7, with D possibly being TRBD1 (5 bases). The CDR3 totals 11 residues. Trimming took 4 bases from V and 7 from J, leaving 8 bases between them. The CDR3 coding sequence is TGTGCCAGCAGTTCAGGGTGGGAGCAGTACTTC. As protein: CASSSGWEQYF.

The V and J genes are TRBV6-2 or TRBV6-3 and TRBJ1-5; D possibly corresponds to TRBD1 (5 bases). This CDR3 is 15 amino acids long. V lost 2 bases and J lost 4, with 12 bases in between. Germline lookup yields CDR1 MNHEY and CDR2 SVGEGT. CDR3 nucleotide sequence: TGTGCCAGCAGTTACGACGGGGGACCTAATCAGCCCCAGCATTTT. This gives the protein CASSYDGGPNQPQHF.

The gene calls are TRBV7-6 and TRBJ2-7; tentative D call: TRBD1 (6 bases). Germline lookup yields CDR1 SGHVS and CDR2 FNYEAQ. The V end lost 1 base, the J end lost 3 bases, and 10 bases lay between the germline ends. The CDR3 totals 14 residues. The CDR3 nucleotides are TGTGCCAGCAGCTTAGACTGGGACAACTACGAGCAGTACTTC. Its protein product is CASSLDWDNYEQYF.

Written as DNA, the CDR3 is TGCAGCGTTGTACTCCAGACAGGCTCAACCTCTGGAAACACCATATATTTT. Its protein product is CSVVLQTGSTSGNTIYF. The rearrangement joins TRBV29-1 to TRBJ1-3, with D possibly being TRBD1 (6 bases). Trimming cost V 4 bases and J 0 bases, with 19 bases left between them. The V gene's germline CDR1 is SQVTM and CDR2 ANQGSEA. The CDR3 spans 17 residues.

V usage is TRBV30 and J usage is TRBJ2-1, with a possible D match to TRBD2 (7 bases). Trimming removed 5 bases at V and 0 bases at J, with 11 bases between. The germline gives CDR1 GTSNPN, CDR2 SVGIG (reference sequence). This CDR3 has 14 residues. The CDR3 spells CAWGRGSSYNEQFF. The CDR3 DNA is TGTGCCTGGGGGAGGGGGAGCTCCTACAATGAGCAGTTCTTC.